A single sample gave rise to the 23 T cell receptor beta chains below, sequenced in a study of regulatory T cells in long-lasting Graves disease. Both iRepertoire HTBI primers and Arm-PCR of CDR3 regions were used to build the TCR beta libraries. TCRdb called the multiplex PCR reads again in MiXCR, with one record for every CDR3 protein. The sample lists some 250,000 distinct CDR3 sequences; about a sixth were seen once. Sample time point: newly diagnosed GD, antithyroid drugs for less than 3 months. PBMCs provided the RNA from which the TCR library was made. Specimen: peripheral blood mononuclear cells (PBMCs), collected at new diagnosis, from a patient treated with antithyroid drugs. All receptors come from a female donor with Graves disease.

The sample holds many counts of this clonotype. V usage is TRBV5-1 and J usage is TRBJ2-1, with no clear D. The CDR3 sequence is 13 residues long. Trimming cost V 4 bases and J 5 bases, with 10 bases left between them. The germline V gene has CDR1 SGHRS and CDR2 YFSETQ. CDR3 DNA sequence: TGCGCCAGCAGCCTATCGACTCACAATGAGCAGTTCTTC. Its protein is CASSLSTHNEQFF.

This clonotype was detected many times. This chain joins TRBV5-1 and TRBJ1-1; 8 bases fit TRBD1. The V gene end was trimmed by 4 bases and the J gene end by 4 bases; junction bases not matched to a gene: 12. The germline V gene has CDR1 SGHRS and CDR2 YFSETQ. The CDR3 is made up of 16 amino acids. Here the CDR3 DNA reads TGCGCCAGCAGCACCGGACAGGGCGCGTTTGCCACTGAAGCTTTCTTT. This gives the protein CASSTGQGAFATEAFF.

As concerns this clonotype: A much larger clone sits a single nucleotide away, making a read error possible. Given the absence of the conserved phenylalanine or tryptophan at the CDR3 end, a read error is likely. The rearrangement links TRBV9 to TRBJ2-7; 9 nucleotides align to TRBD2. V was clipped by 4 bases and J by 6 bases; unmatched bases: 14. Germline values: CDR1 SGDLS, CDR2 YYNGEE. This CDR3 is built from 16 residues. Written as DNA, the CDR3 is TGTGCCAGCAGCTCGGTTTGGGCGGGAGGGCCTTCCGAGCAGTACTCC. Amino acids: CASSSVWAGGPSEQYS.

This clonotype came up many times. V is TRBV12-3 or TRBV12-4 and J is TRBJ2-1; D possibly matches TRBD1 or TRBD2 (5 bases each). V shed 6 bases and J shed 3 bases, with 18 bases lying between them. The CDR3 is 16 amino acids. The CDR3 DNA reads TGTGCCAGCAGAGGGACGGGGCCACTGGGCTACAATGAGCAGTTCTTC. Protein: CASRGTGPLGYNEQFF.

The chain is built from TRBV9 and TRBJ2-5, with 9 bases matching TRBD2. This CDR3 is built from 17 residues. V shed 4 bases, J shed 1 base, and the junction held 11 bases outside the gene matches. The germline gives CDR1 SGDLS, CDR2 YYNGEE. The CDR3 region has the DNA TGTGCCAGCAGCCGAGAGACTAGCGGAGGTCTCCAAGAGACCCAGTACTTC. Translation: CASSRETSGGLQETQYF.

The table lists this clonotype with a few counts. The CDR3 protein is CATSGGRETQYF. The CDR3 DNA reads as TGTGCCACCAGCGGGGGGCGGGAGACCCAGTACTTC. The chain carries TRBV24-1 and TRBJ2-5; D is perhaps TRBD2 (7 bases). V lost 7 bases, J lost 5 bases, and 10 bases lay in between. This CDR3 is built from 12 residues. Germline V gene lookup returns CDR1 KGHDR and CDR2 SFDVKD.

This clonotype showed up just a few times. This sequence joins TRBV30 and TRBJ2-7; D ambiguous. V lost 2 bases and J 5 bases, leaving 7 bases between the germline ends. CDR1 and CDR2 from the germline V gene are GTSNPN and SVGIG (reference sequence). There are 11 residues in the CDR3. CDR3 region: CAWSWSDEQYF. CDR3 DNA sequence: TGTGCCTGGAGTTGGTCGGACGAGCAGTACTTC.

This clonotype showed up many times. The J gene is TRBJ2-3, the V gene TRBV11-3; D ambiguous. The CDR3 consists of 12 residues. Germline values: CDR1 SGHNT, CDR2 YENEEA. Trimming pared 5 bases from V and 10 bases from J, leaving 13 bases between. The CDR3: CASSRDLSPQYF. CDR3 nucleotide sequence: TGTGCCAGCAGCAGAGATCTCTCCCCGCAGTATTTT.

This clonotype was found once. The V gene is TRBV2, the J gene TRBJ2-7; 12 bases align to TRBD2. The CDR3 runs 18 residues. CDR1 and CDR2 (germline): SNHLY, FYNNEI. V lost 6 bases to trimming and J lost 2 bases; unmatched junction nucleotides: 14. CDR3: CASRTRPNLAGGAYEQYF. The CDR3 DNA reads TGTGCCAGCAGGACTCGCCCCAATCTAGCGGGAGGGGCCTACGAGCAGTACTTC.

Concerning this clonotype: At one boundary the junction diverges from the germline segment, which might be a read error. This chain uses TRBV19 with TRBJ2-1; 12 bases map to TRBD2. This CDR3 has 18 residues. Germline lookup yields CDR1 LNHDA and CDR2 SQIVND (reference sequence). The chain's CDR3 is CASSIRTSGKHFYNEQSF. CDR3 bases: TGTGCCAGTAGTATCCGGACTAGCGGGAAGCACTTTTACAATGAGCAGTCCTTC.

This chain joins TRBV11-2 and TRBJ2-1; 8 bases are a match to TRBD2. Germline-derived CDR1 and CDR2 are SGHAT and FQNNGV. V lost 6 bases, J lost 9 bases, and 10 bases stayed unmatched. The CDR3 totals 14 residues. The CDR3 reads CASSSGGLAIEQFF. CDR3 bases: TGTGCCAGCAGTTCTGGAGGACTAGCTATTGAGCAGTTCTTC.

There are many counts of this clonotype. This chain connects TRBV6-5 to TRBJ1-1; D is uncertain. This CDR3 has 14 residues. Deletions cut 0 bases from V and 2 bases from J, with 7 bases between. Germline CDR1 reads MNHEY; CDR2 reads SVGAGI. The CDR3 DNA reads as TGTGCCAGCAGTTACTCAAAGGTCAACACTGAAGCTTTCTTT. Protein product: CASSYSKVNTEAFF.

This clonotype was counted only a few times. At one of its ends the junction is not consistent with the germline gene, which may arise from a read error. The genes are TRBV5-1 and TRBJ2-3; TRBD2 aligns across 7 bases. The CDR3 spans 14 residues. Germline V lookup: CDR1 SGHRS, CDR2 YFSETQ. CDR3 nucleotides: TGCGCCAGCAGCAACTCCCGACTAGCAGATACGCTGTATTTT. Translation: CASSNSRLADTLYF.

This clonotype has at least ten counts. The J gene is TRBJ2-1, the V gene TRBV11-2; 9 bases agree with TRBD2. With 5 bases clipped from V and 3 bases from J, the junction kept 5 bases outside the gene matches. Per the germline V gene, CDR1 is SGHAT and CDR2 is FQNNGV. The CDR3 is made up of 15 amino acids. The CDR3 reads CASSRAGGFYNEQFF. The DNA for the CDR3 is TGTGCCAGCAGCCGAGCGGGAGGATTCTACAATGAGCAGTTCTTC.

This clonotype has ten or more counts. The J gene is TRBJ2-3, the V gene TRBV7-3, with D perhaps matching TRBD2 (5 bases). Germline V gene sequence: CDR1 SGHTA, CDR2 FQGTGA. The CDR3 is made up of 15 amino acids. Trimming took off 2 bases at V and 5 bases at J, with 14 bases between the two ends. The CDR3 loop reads CASSLGPAVGDTQYF. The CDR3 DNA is TGTGCCAGCAGCTTAGGTCCAGCGGTCGGAGATACGCAGTATTTT.

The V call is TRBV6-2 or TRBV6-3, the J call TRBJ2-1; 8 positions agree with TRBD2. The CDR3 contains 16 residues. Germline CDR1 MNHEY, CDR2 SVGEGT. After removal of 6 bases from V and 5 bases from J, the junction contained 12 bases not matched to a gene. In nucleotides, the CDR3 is TGTGCCAGCAGGGATTTCTTAGCGGGACGGGACAATGAGCAGTTCTTC. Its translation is CASRDFLAGRDNEQFF.

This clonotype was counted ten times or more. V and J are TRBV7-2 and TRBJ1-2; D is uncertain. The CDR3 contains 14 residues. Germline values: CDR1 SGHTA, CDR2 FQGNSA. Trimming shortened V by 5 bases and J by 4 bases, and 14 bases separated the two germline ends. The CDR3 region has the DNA TGTGCCAGCAGCCCCGTTGGCAGCAGCTATGGCTACACCTTC. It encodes CASSPVGSSYGYTF.

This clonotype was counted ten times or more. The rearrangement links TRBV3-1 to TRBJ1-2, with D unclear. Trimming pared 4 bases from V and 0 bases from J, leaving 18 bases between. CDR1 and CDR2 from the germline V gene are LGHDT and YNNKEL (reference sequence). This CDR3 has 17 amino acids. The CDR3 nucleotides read TGTGCCAGCAGCCTTCCGGGAGCCACGATAACTAACTATGGCTACACCTTC. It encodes CASSLPGATITNYGYTF.

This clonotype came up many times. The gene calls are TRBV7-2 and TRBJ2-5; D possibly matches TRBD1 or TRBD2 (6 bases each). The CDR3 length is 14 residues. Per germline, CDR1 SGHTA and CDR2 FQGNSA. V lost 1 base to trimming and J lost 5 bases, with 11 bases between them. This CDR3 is CASSLEGGSETQYF. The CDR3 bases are TGTGCCAGCAGCTTAGAAGGGGGGTCGGAGACCCAGTACTTC.

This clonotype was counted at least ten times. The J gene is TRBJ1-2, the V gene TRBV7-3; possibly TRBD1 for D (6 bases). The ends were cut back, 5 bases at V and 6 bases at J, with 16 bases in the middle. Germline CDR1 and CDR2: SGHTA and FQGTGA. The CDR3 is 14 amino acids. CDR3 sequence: CASSEGVGGNGYTF. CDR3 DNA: TGTGCCAGCAGCGAGGGGGTAGGAGGGAATGGCTACACCTTC.

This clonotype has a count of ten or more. CDR3 region: CASSWGGGPNEQFF. In nucleotides, the CDR3 is TGTGCCAGCAGCTGGGGGGGTGGGCCCAATGAGCAGTTCTTC. V usage is TRBV11-2 and J usage is TRBJ2-1; 7 bases align to TRBD2. J gave up 6 bases and V 4 bases, and 6 bases lay outside the gene matches. The CDR3 consists of 14 residues. Germline loops: CDR1 SGHAT, CDR2 FQNNGV.

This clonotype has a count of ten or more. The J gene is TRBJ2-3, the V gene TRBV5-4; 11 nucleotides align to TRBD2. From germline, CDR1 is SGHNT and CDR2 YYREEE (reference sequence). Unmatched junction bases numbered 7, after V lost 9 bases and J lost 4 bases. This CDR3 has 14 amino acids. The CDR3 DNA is TGTGCCACCACACTAGCGGGAGTGTCAGATACGCAGTATTTT. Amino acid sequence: CATTLAGVSDTQYF.

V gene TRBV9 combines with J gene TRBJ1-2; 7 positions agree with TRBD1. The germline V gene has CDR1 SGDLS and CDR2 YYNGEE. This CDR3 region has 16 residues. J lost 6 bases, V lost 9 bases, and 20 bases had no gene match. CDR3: CAISESSVGDRDGYTF. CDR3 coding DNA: TGTGCCATCAGTGAGTCGAGTGTTGGGGACAGAGATGGCTACACCTTC.